A single TCR beta chain is shown here with its context. The clone's antigen remains unknown. No much larger clone exists at a distance of one base, and base qualities are not known. This record belongs to a study of blood T cell repertoires in COVID-19 (dated by TCRdb to about 2020). Concerning the study at large: Samples from collaborators originated in the United States, Italy and Spain and spanned both the acute and convalescent phases of COVID-19. The material from the prospective study consisted of cDNA or gDNA derived from T cells, B-cell-depleted T cells, or PBMCs. Subjects who had been exposed to COVID-19, were actively infected with it, or had recovered from it provided the deeply sampled blood TCRbeta repertoires that made up the dataset. The repertoires were released in a freely available public database intended as a resource for research on the immune response to SARS-CoV-2. The samples were drawn from two sources: the first 160 participants of the ongoing ImmuneRACE study, and 950 to 1,500 subjects contributed by 6 global collaborators. Sample metadata almost always included a de-identified subject ID, COVID-19 status, age in years and sex. Where available, HLA class I and class II types were obtained from metadata supplied by the sample provider rather than from assay-based typing.

Reading from cysteine to phenylalanine, the CDR3 counts 14 amino acids. The DNA shown is the 42-base CDR3, in frame from base 1. The germline V gene (reference sequence) gives CDR1 as PRHDT and CDR2 as FYEKMQ. V drops 0 bases and J drops 4 bases, leaving 10 bases in between. TCRbeta CDR3 regions were amplified from genomic DNA by means of the immunoSEQ Assay, a bias-controlled multiplex PCR. In the source study's methods: Nucleated cell counts per sample were estimated from amplification of reference gene primers within the assay. To quantify the absolute abundance of each unique TCRbeta CDR3 rearrangement, sequence reads were collapsed and filtered. For each sample, productive Simpson clonality was calculated as the square root of Simpson's diversity index over productive rearrangements. TCRdb's version of the immuneACCESS table is confined to in-frame rearrangements and falls short of the full clone set. An unresolved V gene accounts for under half of the shortfall where checked; the remainder is of unknown origin. That table furnishes V, J and clone size, whereas the DNA furnished D and trimming. The sample table holds 150,000 to 200,000 clones, of which 88% were seen once. The ten largest clones take up roughly 9% of the sample.

The research as a whole found: The quantity of clinical and demographic metadata differed by source and by participant and was supplied without curation.

In the prospective study, participants were about 18 to 89 years old, resided in about two dozen geographic areas of the United States, and were enrolled through a virtual design. In the prospective study, cohorts were assigned on the basis of participant-reported clinical history obtained from a screening survey and a study questionnaire. Recovered participants in ImmuneRACE Cohort 3 were defined by two consecutive negative NP/OP PCR tests, clearance by a healthcare professional, or resolution of symptoms. In the prospective study, whole blood, serum and a nasopharyngeal or oropharyngeal swab were collected from each participant by mobile phlebotomists. Prospective study participants could optionally give additional blood draws and questionnaires over an approximately 2-month period. Blood samples from the prospective study were shipped frozen or at room temperature prior to DNA extraction.

The chain was built from TRBV13 and TRBJ2-7; matching of 5 bases hints at TRBD1 as the D gene. Sequencing used PBMCs or T cells enriched from blood (not recorded which). This receptor was obtained from a woman between 18 and 29 years old who had recovered from COVID-19. CDR3 protein: CASSLGQGGYEQYF. The nucleotides are TGTGCCAGCAGCTTAGGCCAGGGTGGGTACGAGCAGTACTTC.